This TCR beta chain was recovered during a study of beta chain features in type 1 diabetes. Whole-study context: The samples had 90 million to 130 million sorted cells examined in all.

General study points: Patients with Type 1 diabetes showed moderately but significantly shorter TCRB CDR3s in all four CD4+ subsets.

Expressed TCRB transcripts were sequenced after all isolated RNA was converted to cDNA. Assay: immunoSEQ multiplex PCR; the TCRdb copy retains only in-frame clones and omits some. This sample has some 290,000 clones, with 13% to 15% found just once. V lost 6 bases to trimming and J lost 9 bases, with 16 bases between them. Germline V gives CDR1 SGDLS, CDR2 YYNGEE. This CDR3 spans 13 amino acids. In regard to this clone: As yet, its antigen is unknown.

The sequence was obtained from a man between 25 and 39 years old with type 1 diabetes. J is TRBJ2-1 and V is TRBV9; TRBD1 is a possible D gene (8 bases). The sample was naive CD4+ T cells from blood. The CDR3 bases are TGTGCCAGCACTCAGGGGGCTAGCGGTGAGCAGTTCTTC. Its protein product is CASTQGASGEQFF.